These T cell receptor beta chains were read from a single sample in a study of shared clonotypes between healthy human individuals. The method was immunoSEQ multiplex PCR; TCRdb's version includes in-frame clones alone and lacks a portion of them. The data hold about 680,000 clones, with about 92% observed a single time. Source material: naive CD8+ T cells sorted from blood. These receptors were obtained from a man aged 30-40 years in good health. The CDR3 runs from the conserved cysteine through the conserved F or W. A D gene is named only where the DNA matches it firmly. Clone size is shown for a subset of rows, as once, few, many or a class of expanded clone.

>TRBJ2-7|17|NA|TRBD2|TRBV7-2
CASSLARPGLVGYEQYF
TGTGCCAGCAGCTTAGCGCGTCCGGGACTAGTAGGATACGAGCAGTACTTC
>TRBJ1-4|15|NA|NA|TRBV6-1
CASSLTRDKNEKLFF
TGTGCCAGCAGCCTTACCCGGGACAAAAATGAAAAACTGTTTTTT
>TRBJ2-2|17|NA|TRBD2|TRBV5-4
CASSPQVGGGDTGELFF
TGTGCCAGCAGCCCACAGGTTGGGGGAGGGGACACCGGGGAGCTGTTTTTT
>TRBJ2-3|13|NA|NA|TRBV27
CAVHSSWTDTQYF
TGTGCCGTTCACTCTTCGTGGACAGATACGCAGTATTTT
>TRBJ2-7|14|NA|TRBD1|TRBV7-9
CASSPWDRGDEQYF
TGTGCCAGCAGCCCCTGGGACAGGGGAGACGAGCAGTACTTC
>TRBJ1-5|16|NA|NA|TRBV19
CASSIVGSAGNQPQHF
TGTGCCAGTAGTATAGTGGGGTCGGCAGGGAATCAGCCCCAGCATTTT
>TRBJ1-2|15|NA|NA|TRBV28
CASRTYRDNHYGYTF
TGTGCCAGCAGAACCTACCGGGATAACCACTACGGCTACACCTTC
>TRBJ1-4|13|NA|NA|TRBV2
CASRTEINEKLFF
TGTGCCAGCAGGACAGAGATTAATGAAAAACTGTTTTTT
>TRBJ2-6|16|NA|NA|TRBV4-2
CASSQDTSSGANVLTF
TGTGCCAGCAGCCAAGATACTAGCTCTGGGGCCAACGTCCTGACTTTC
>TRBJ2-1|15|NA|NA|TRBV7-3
CASSISGGVYNEQFF
TGTGCCAGCAGCATCTCAGGGGGGGTATACAATGAGCAGTTCTTC
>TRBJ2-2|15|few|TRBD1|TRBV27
CASSLTGINTGELFF
TGTGCCAGCAGTTTGACAGGGATTAACACCGGGGAGCTGTTTTTT
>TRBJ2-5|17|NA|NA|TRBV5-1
CASSLVRTGTYQETQYF
TGCGCCAGCAGCTTGGTGAGAACAGGCACGTACCAAGAGACCCAGTACTTC
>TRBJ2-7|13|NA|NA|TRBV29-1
CSGQGRTSYEQYF
TGCAGCGGTCAGGGGAGAACCTCCTACGAGCAGTACTTC
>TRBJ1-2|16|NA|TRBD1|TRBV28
CASSTPRTGGFYGYTF
TGTGCCAGCAGCACACCCCGGACAGGGGGCTTCTATGGCTACACCTTC
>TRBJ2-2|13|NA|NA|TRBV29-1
CSAAERGTGELFF
TGCAGCGCTGCCGAGCGCGGCACCGGGGAGCTGTTTTTT
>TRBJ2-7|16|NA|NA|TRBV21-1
CASSNDGTGVGYEQYF
TGTGCCAGCAGCAATGACGGGACAGGGGTAGGCTACGAGCAGTACTTC
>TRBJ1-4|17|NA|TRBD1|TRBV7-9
CASSRPGTGLSNEKLFF
TGTGCCAGCAGTCGTCCCGGGACAGGGCTTAGTAATGAAAAACTGTTTTTT
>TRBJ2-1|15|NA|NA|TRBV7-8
CASSLSASPDNEQFF
TGTGCCAGCAGCCTTAGCGCCAGCCCCGACAATGAGCAGTTCTTC
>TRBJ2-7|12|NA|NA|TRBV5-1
CASSLNGYEQYF
TGCGCCAGCAGCTTGAACGGGTACGAGCAGTACTTC
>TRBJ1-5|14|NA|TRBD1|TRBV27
CASSQGAGNQPQHF
TGTGCCAGCAGTCAGGGGGCGGGCAATCAGCCCCAGCATTTT
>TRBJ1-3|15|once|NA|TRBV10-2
CASSEPRGTGNTIYF
TGCGCCAGCAGTGAGCCCAGGGGCACTGGAAACACCATATATTTT
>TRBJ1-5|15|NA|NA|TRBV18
CASSPERASNQPQHF
TGTGCCAGCTCACCAGAGAGGGCTAGCAATCAGCCCCAGCATTTT
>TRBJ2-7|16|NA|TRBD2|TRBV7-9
CASSIDGGSGVYEQYF
TGTGCCAGCAGCATAGATGGTGGGAGCGGGGTTTACGAGCAGTACTTC
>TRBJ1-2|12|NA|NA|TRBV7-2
CASSSYNYGYTF
TGTGCCAGCAGCTCGTATAACTATGGCTACACCTTC
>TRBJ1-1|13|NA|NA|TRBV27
CASSFLMSNEAFF
TGTGCCAGCAGTTTTTTGATGAGCAATGAAGCTTTCTTT
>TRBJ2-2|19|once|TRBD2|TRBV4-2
CASSQDFTSGRFSTGELFF
TGTGCCAGCAGCCAAGATTTCACTAGCGGGAGGTTTAGCACCGGGGAGCTGTTTTTT